This is a list of T cell receptor beta chains from one sample in a study of shared clonotypes between healthy human individuals. Some clones are missing from TCRdb's copy, which holds only in-frame ones; the method was immunoSEQ multiplex PCR. The table includes some 740,000 clones, almost 95% detected once. The material sequenced was naive CD8+ T cells sorted from blood. The receptor source for this set is a young man in good health. Both conserved end residues are part of each CDR3. The order of the fields is V gene, D gene, J gene, clone size, CDR3 DNA, CDR3 protein. The D gene is left open where the match is weak. Part of the rows lack a size; the others show once, few, many or a class for expanded clones.

TRBV27	.	TRBJ2-7	.	TGTGCCACTTCCCCGGAGACAGGCCGGATCGAGCAGTACTTC	CATSPETGRIEQYF
TRBV5-1	TRBD2	TRBJ2-1	.	TGCGCCAGCAGCTTGATAGCGGGAGATGAGCAGTTCTTC	CASSLIAGDEQFF
TRBV11-2	.	TRBJ2-2	few	TGTGCCAGCAGCTTAGTGGTCAGCGTCCAACTCCGAGGGGAGCTGTTTTTT	CASSLVVSVQLRGELFF
TRBV4-3	TRBD2	TRBJ2-2	.	TGCGCCAGCAGCCAAGATTCGGGAGGGCCGACCGGGGAGCTGTTTTTT	CASSQDSGGPTGELFF
TRBV25-1	TRBD2	TRBJ2-7	once	TGTGCCAGCAGTGCCACCTCAGCGGGAGCCTACGAGCAGTACTTC	CASSATSAGAYEQYF
TRBV6-1	.	TRBJ2-7	.	TGTGCCAGCAGTGAATGGGGGGGCGGGAGTTCGGGCGAGCAGTACTTC	CASSEWGGGSSGEQYF
TRBV28	.	TRBJ2-7	.	TGTGCCAGCGGGAGAAATAGCGGTATTGACTCCTACGAGCAGTACTTC	CASGRNSGIDSYEQYF
TRBV11-2	TRBD2	TRBJ2-5	.	TGTGCCAGCAGCTTAGTCACTAGCGGGAGGGAGACCCAGTACTTC	CASSLVTSGRETQYF
TRBV30	.	TRBJ1-4	.	TGTGCCTGGTCTACGCAGGGGTCCTATGAAAAACTGTTTTTT	CAWSTQGSYEKLFF
TRBV9	.	TRBJ2-1	.	TGTGCCAGCAGCCCCACCGGGGGTAGGTACAATGAGCAGTTCTTC	CASSPTGGRYNEQFF
TRBV15	.	TRBJ2-1	.	TGTGCCACCAGCAAGTCAGGCGTGGAGCAGTTCTTC	CATSKSGVEQFF
TRBV7-9	TRBD1	TRBJ2-7	once	TGTGCCAGCAGCAGCCGGGACAGAACCTACGAGCAGTACTTC	CASSSRDRTYEQYF
TRBV7-8	TRBD2	TRBJ2-1	.	TGTGCCACCATACCCCGCCCCCGGGGACTAGCGTTGAACAATGAGCAGTTCTTC	CATIPRPRGLALNNEQFF
TRBV21-1	.	TRBJ2-3	once	TGTGCCAGCAGCAAAGTCGTGCGACTAGCGGGCGTAAATAGGTCAGATACGCAGTATTTT	CASSKVVRLAGVNRSDTQYF
TRBV27	.	TRBJ2-3	.	TGTGCCAGCCAGGACTCCCTCACAGATACGCAGTATTTT	CASQDSLTDTQYF
TRBV7-9	.	TRBJ1-4	.	TGTGCCAGCAGCCTTATGGGGGAAAAACTGTTTTTT	CASSLMGEKLFF
TRBV7-2	.	TRBJ2-1	.	TGTGCCAGCAGCCAAGACGGGACACACAATGAGCAGTTCTTC	CASSQDGTHNEQFF
TRBV29-1	.	TRBJ1-2	.	TGCAGCGTTGGGGACACGTACTATGGCTACACCTTC	CSVGDTYYGYTF
TRBV19	.	TRBJ2-2	.	TGTGCCAGTAATAATGGAGAGACCGGGGAGCTGTTTTTT	CASNNGETGELFF
TRBV27	TRBD1	TRBJ2-7	.	TGTGCCAGCAGACCGTCCGGGACAGGCTCCTACGAGCAGTACTTC	CASRPSGTGSYEQYF
TRBV27	.	TRBJ2-7	.	TGTGCCAGCAGCTCTCCCGAGGGACCCTTCTACGAGCAGTACTTC	CASSSPEGPFYEQYF
TRBV11-3	TRBD2	TRBJ2-7	.	TGTGCCAGCAGCCCTCCGACTAGCGGACCATCCTACGAGCAGTACTTC	CASSPPTSGPSYEQYF
TRBV4-3	.	TRBJ2-7	.	TGCGCCAGCAGCCAATTTAGGGACTACGAGCAGTACTTC	CASSQFRDYEQYF
TRBV6-5	.	TRBJ2-1	.	TGTGCCAGCAGTCTCCTACCCCACAATGAGCAGTTCTTC	CASSLLPHNEQFF
TRBV7-6	.	TRBJ2-7	.	TGTGCCAGCACCGGGACAAGGCACGAGCAGTACTTC	CASTGTRHEQYF
TRBV4-1	.	TRBJ2-5	.	TGCGCCAGCAGCCAAGATCCCGGAAGCAAAGAGACCCAGTACTTC	CASSQDPGSKETQYF
TRBV28	TRBD1	TRBJ2-7	.	TGTGCCAGCCGGGGACAGGCCATATGGGAGCAGTACTTC	CASRGQAIWEQYF
TRBV27	.	TRBJ2-7	.	TGTGCCAGCAGTCCTCTGGTAGGGACCTACGAGCAGTACTTC	CASSPLVGTYEQYF
TRBV10-2	.	TRBJ2-7	.	TGCGCCAGCCGTTCCTCCCCCTTCGAGCAGTACTTC	CASRSSPFEQYF
TRBV28	.	TRBJ1-1	.	.	CASSFFGQGKEAFF
TRBV9	.	TRBJ2-7	once	TGTGCCAGCAGCTCTGCTACAGGAGAAACCTACGAGCAGTACTTC	CASSSATGETYEQYF
TRBV6-1	TRBD1	TRBJ2-1	.	TGTGCCAGCAGATACCTCGGGACAGGGGCGGATGAGCAGTTCTTC	CASRYLGTGADEQFF
TRBV7-9	TRBD1	TRBJ2-1	.	TGTGCCAGCGTGTCCTCCGGGACAGGGTTCAGCAATGAGCAGTTCTTC	CASVSSGTGFSNEQFF
TRBV7-9	.	TRBJ1-2	.	TGTGCCAGCAGCTTATCAGGGGCGGATGGCTACACCTTC	CASSLSGADGYTF
TRBV15	TRBD2	TRBJ2-7	once	TGTGCCACCAGCATTGGCTGGGGCGGGAGCTCCTACGAGCAGTACTTC	CATSIGWGGSSYEQYF
TRBV30	.	TRBJ1-1	.	TGTGCCTTAGAGGGCTCAAGATACACTGAAGCTTTCTTT	CALEGSRYTEAFF
TRBV29-1	.	TRBJ1-1	.	TGCAGCGTTGTCGTCTTAGGGACTGAAGCTTTCTTT	CSVVVLGTEAFF
TRBV29-1	TRBD1	TRBJ1-3	.	TGCAGCGATTGGGGGACAGGGGGAAACACCATATATTTT	CSDWGTGGNTIYF
TRBV19	TRBD2	TRBJ2-1	.	TGTGCCAGTAGTATCACGGGGGGCAATGAGCAGTTCTTC	CASSITGGNEQFF
TRBV7-9	.	TRBJ1-2	.	TGTGCCAGCAGCCAACTGACAGATGGCTACACCTTC	CASSQLTDGYTF
TRBV7-9	.	TRBJ2-2	.	TGTGCCAGCAGCTTAAGAGAACAGATACCCACCGGGGAGCTGTTTTTT	CASSLREQIPTGELFF
TRBV30	TRBD1	TRBJ1-5	.	TGTGCCTGGAGCCGGGGACAGGGGGGACAGCCCCAGCATTTT	CAWSRGQGGQPQHF
TRBV11-2	TRBD1	TRBJ1-2	.	TGTGCCAGCAGGTTGGGACAGCTCCTTACCTATGGCTACACCTTC	CASRLGQLLTYGYTF
TRBV6-5	.	TRBJ1-5	.	TGTGCCAGCAGTTACAGGTCTGATAGCAATCAGCCCCAGCATTTT	CASSYRSDSNQPQHF
TRBV9	TRBD2	TRBJ2-7	.	TGTGCCAGCAGCGCCCAGACTAGCGGCCGCTACGAGCAGTACTTC	CASSAQTSGRYEQYF
TRBV6-1	.	TRBJ1-2	.	TGTGCCAGCAGTGAAATTACAGCGCCCCCAAACTATGGCTACACCTTC	CASSEITAPPNYGYTF
TRBV19	.	TRBJ2-7	.	TGTGCCAGTAGTATGGGGGTACGCGAGCAGTACTTC	CASSMGVREQYF
TRBV4-1	.	TRBJ2-1	.	TGCGCCAGCAGCCAAATGCTAGTATACGATGAGCAGTTCTTC	CASSQMLVYDEQFF
TRBV5-4	.	TRBJ2-7	.	TGTGCCAGCAGCATTTATCTCGACGAGCAGTACTTC	CASSIYLDEQYF
TRBV14	.	TRBJ2-3	.	TGTGCCAGCAGCCAAGTAGAAGGAGCAGGGACAGATACGCAGTATTTT	CASSQVEGAGTDTQYF
TRBV28	TRBD1	TRBJ2-1	.	TGTGCCAGCAGCCCCCGGGACAGGAGATACAATGAGCAGTTCTTC	CASSPRDRRYNEQFF
TRBV28	TRBD2	TRBJ2-5	.	TGTGCCAGCAGTACCACTAGGGGCGGGAGGGCCCAAGAGACCCAGTACTTC	CASSTTRGGRAQETQYF
TRBV19	TRBD2	TRBJ2-7	.	TGTGCCAGTAGTACGCCGCTAGCGGACCTCTACGAGCAGTACTTC	CASSTPLADLYEQYF
TRBV7-9	TRBD2	TRBJ2-2	.	TGTGCCAGCATCAATGGGGGGACTAGCGGAATTACCGGGGAGCTGTTTTTT	CASINGGTSGITGELFF
TRBV2	.	TRBJ2-3	.	TGTGCCAGTCCAGGGCCAAAGAGCACAGATACGCAGTATTTT	CASPGPKSTDTQYF
TRBV6-1	.	TRBJ2-5	.	TGTGCCAGCAGCGGTAACAGTCAAGAGACCCAGTACTTC	CASSGNSQETQYF
TRBV9	.	TRBJ2-3	.	TGTGCCAGCGGGTCCGGGAGGGGGCCCGCAGATACGCAGTATTTT	CASGSGRGPADTQYF